What follows are 15 T cell receptor beta chains derived from one specimen sequenced in a study of CD8 T cells in ankylosing spondylitis. The antigens these receptors bind are not known. Study outcomes and limitations: Several highly homologous variants made up a TCR beta motif, and this motif appeared characteristic of ankylosing spondylitis blood.

TCRdb called the 5' RACE reads again in MiXCR, with one record for every CDR3 protein. The repertoire holds more than 500,000 distinct CDR3 sequences, with approximately 5% as singletons. Sample: blood, either unsorted or a sorted T cell fraction (not recorded which). Receptors originate from a male donor with ankylosing spondylitis.

This clonotype came up many times. The gene calls are TRBV6-1 and TRBJ2-7, with a tentative D call TRBD2 (6 bases). The V end lost 6 bases, the J end lost 1 base, and 19 bases lay between the germline ends. Germline V gives CDR1 MNHNS, CDR2 SASEGT. The CDR3 has 16 residues. Here the CDR3 reads CASSLTRGVESYEQYF. The CDR3 coding sequence is TGTGCCAGCAGCCTCACGCGCGGGGTAGAATCCTACGAGCAGTACTTC.

J is TRBJ2-7 and V is TRBV9; the D gene is possibly TRBD2 (6 bases). CDR1 is SGDLS, CDR2 YYNGEE, per germline. The V and J ends lost 4 bases and 1 base respectively, with 12 bases between them. This CDR3 comprises 14 residues. DNA for the CDR3: TGTGCCAGCAGCCCCGACGGGACTTCCTACGAGCAGTACTTC. It encodes CASSPDGTSYEQYF.

A few counts support this clonotype. The chain joins TRBV15 to TRBJ2-1, with 16 bases lining up with TRBD2. The V gene's germline CDR1 is LNHNV and CDR2 YYDKDF (reference sequence). There are 17 residues in the CDR3. The ends lost 1 base at V and 12 bases at J; junction bases unmatched: 9. As DNA, the CDR3 is TGTGCCACCAGCAGAGGTGGGACTAGCGGGAGGGCCACCGCGCAGTTCTTC. This gives the protein CATSRGGTSGRATAQFF.

This clonotype has only a few counts. The chain carries TRBV3-1 and TRBJ2-7, with D perhaps matching TRBD1 or TRBD2 (5 bases each). The V end was cut by 3 bases, the J end by 6 bases, with 9 bases between. Germline V gives CDR1 LGHDT, CDR2 YNNKEL (reference sequence). There are 12 residues in the CDR3. Here the CDR3 reads CASSQLGTEQYF. The CDR3 DNA sequence: TGTGCCAGCAGCCAGTTGGGGACCGAGCAGTACTTC.

This clonotype was detected ten times or more. The chain recombines TRBV7-2 with TRBJ1-1; D perhaps matches TRBD1 (6 bases). Germline V gives CDR1 SGHTA, CDR2 FQGNSA. V lost 1 base and J 2 bases, leaving 17 bases between the germline ends. This CDR3 is 17 amino acids long. The CDR3 protein is CASSLVGRGAGNTEAFF. The CDR3 coding sequence is TGTGCCAGCAGCTTAGTAGGTCGGGGGGCTGGCAACACTGAAGCTTTCTTT.

This clonotype showed up many times. The chain carries TRBV11-2 and TRBJ2-3; TRBD2 matches at 9 bases. V dropped 2 bases and J dropped 0; count of bases not matched to a gene: 3. Germline V gene lookup returns CDR1 SGHAT and CDR2 FQNNGV. CDR3 length: 16 residues. The CDR3 DNA is TGTGCCAGCAGCTTATTGACTAGCGGTAGCACAGATACGCAGTATTTT. Amino acids: CASSLLTSGSTDTQYF.

This clonotype was found many times. V gene TRBV11-2 combines with J gene TRBJ1-1; D ambiguous. The V gene's germline CDR1 is SGHAT and CDR2 FQNNGV. V was cut by 2 bases and J by 2 bases, with 9 bases left in between. The CDR3 totals 14 residues. Here the CDR3 reads CASSLSPINTEAFF. CDR3 DNA: TGTGCCAGCAGCTTAAGTCCGATCAACACTGAAGCTTTCTTT.

This clonotype appeared many times. The chain couples TRBV27 to TRBJ2-7, with TRBD1 as a possible D gene (5 bases). The CDR3 extends over 14 amino acids. The germline V and J ends were trimmed by 6 bases and 2 bases, with 14 bases remaining between them. Germline V gene data show CDR1 as MNHEY and CDR2 as SMNVEV (reference sequence). The CDR3 here is CASRPNRMTYEQYF. The CDR3 DNA sequence: TGTGCCAGCAGACCTAACAGGATGACCTACGAGCAGTACTTC.

This clonotype was seen a few times. The J gene is TRBJ1-2, the V gene TRBV6-5; D gene uncertain. The CDR3 covers 15 residues. Deletions cut 0 bases from V and 4 bases from J, with 12 bases between. Germline CDR1 MNHEY, CDR2 SVGAGI. CDR3 in DNA: TGTGCCAGCAGTTACTCGCAGTATGGGAGCTATGGCTACACCTTC. The encoded protein is CASSYSQYGSYGYTF.

This clonotype was seen repeatedly, ten times or more. The V call is TRBV29-1, the J call TRBJ2-1; no reliable D call. Between the trimmed V and J ends, which lost 3 bases and 2 bases, there was a span of 2 bases. Germline CDR1 and CDR2: SQVTM and ANQGSEA. This CDR3 contains 11 residues. The CDR3, as DNA: TGCAGCGTTGACCCCTACAATGAGCAGTTCTTC. Protein sequence: CSVDPYNEQFF.

This clonotype showed up many times. The chain recombines TRBV5-1 with TRBJ2-5; 13 bases line up with TRBD2. V lost 4 bases to trimming and J lost 3 bases; unmatched junction nucleotides: 6. This CDR3 comprises 16 residues. Germline CDR1 and CDR2: SGHRS and YFSETQ. As DNA, the CDR3 is TGCGCCAGCAGCCCCACTAGCGGGAGGGCCGAAGAGACCCAGTACTTC. Protein product: CASSPTSGRAEETQYF.

This chain connects TRBV7-2 to TRBJ1-4; D is ambiguous. Deletions cut 2 bases from V and 7 bases from J, with 5 bases between. The length of the CDR3 is 12 residues. Germline lookup yields CDR1 SGHTA and CDR2 FQGNSA. The CDR3 loop reads CASSLMSEKLFF. The CDR3 DNA is TGTGCCAGCAGCTTAATGAGTGAAAAACTGTTTTTT.

This clonotype was seen many times. The chain is built from TRBV28 and TRBJ2-7; 9 nucleotides line up with TRBD1. The CDR3 has 15 amino acids. CDR1 MDHEN and CDR2 SYDVKM come from the germline V gene. Trimming at V came to 4 bases and at J to 6 bases, leaving 10 bases not matched to a gene. In DNA form, the CDR3 reads TGTGCCAGCAGTTCGCCTGCCCAGGACAGGGGCGAGCAGTACTTC. It translates to CASSSPAQDRGEQYF.

This clonotype has ten or more counts. The genes are TRBV7-3 and TRBJ1-1; possibly TRBD1 for D (6 bases). Trimming stripped 0 bases from V and 4 bases from J, with 12 bases between. Germline V gene data show CDR1 as SGHTA and CDR2 as FQGTGA. This CDR3 region has 15 residues. CDR3 coding DNA: TGTGCCAGCAGCTTAACCGGGGGCGCCGGCACTGAAGCTTTCTTT. It specifies CASSLTGGAGTEAFF.

This clonotype was seen repeatedly, ten times or more. The gene calls are TRBV28 and TRBJ1-5; D gene unclear. CDR3 length equals 13 residues. In germline, CDR1 is MDHEN, CDR2 SYDVKM. V lost 6 bases and J 2 bases, leaving 8 bases between the germline ends. CDR3 loop: CASRRVGNQPQHF. DNA of the CDR3: TGTGCCAGCAGGCGTGTAGGCAATCAGCCCCAGCATTTT.